What follows describes a single T cell receptor (beta chain). Its antigen is not yet known. No base-level quality is on record; no much larger clone is a single base apart. Cut back by 3 bases and 5 bases, the V and J ends lie 17 bases apart. Its CDR3 holds 16 amino acids, cysteine through phenylalanine. Only the CDR3 region is kept as DNA, spanning 48 bases read in frame from base 1. The germline V gene (reference sequence) provides CDR1 LGHDT and CDR2 YNNKEL. These data belong to a study of Ad26.COV2.S vaccination and SARS-CoV-2 variants listed by TCRdb under 2021. As for the study more broadly: Donors in the vaccine arm were drawn from COV1001, a multicentre, randomized, double-blind, placebo-controlled phase I-IIa trial testing Ad26.COV2.S in healthy adults. Ad26.COV2.S was administered intramuscularly at a dose of 5x10^10 or 1x10^11 viral particles, either as one shot or as two shots given 56 days apart. TCRbeta repertoire sequencing was used to assess the specificity and breadth of SARS-CoV-2-reactive T cell receptors after Ad26.COV2.S vaccination. The TCR-sequenced set comprised approximately 32 samples: some 20 Ad26.COV2.S vaccine recipients, 5 placebo recipients and 8 SARS-CoV-2 convalescent individuals. Trial participants were randomized into five groups of five: low-dose or high-dose Ad26.COV2.S given once or twice, or placebo on both occasions. Blinding of investigators to trial group allocation was maintained during experiments and outcome assessment.

The immunoSEQ Assay was used to sequence TCRbeta CDR3 regions. After extraction, genomic DNA underwent amplification by bias-controlled multiplex PCR, followed by high-throughput sequencing. In the paper's pipeline: To quantify the absolute abundance of every unique TCRbeta CDR3 region, sequences were collapsed and filtered. T cell fraction was estimated by normalizing TCRbeta template counts to usable DNA, which was measured by amplifying reference genes present in all nucleated cells. Repertoire TCRs were annotated as SARS-CoV-2-specific when V gene, CDR3 amino acid sequence and J gene were exactly matched to a known reactive TCR set. MIRA supplied the reference SARS-CoV-2 TCR set, which was filtered for enrichment in COVID-19-positive ImmuneCODE repertoires so that public or cross-reactive TCRs were removed. Using the MIRA antigens, annotated TCRs were further analysed by specific ORF or by position within an ORF. Depth was the summed frequency of annotated unique rearrangements, while breadth was defined as annotated unique rearrangements over total unique productive rearrangements. Group comparisons of TCR breadth used two-sided Wilcoxon rank-sum tests. Entries here come from immuneACCESS through TCRdb and include only in-frame sequences with V and J called. Some clones fail to appear in such tables; in the studies checked, an unresolved V gene covers under half of the shortfall, and the cause of the remainder is unknown. V, J and clone size are taken as reported in that table, and D and trimming were inferred from the DNA itself. The sample table holds 200,000 to 300,000 clones, of which roughly 88% were seen once. Approximately 11% of the sample is in the top ten clones.

Findings and caveats that apply to the study as a whole: After vaccination, spike-specific CD8+ and CD4+ T cell responses were reported to show substantial breadth. It was noted by the authors that total T cell responses may have been underestimated by the TCR breadth and depth analyses. The study was not powered to compare responses between vaccine doses or regimens. Compared with placebo recipients, Ad26.COV2.S recipients showed higher spike-specific TCR breadth (P = 0.0014). Vaccine and placebo recipients had comparable non-spike TCR breadth, which fits with the vaccine containing only spike.

This specimen's treatment or condition label, per the study, means: 15 to 20 received Ad26.COV2.S at low or high dose, single or two shots; 5 received placebo; per-sample allocation not given. For vaccine and placebo recipients, the sequenced repertoires came from samples collected on day 63 after the first injection. Cohort 1b enrolled 25 to 30 adults aged 18-55 years at a single site in Boston, USA, between 29 July and 7 August 2020. Ad26.COV2.S was a replication-incompetent adenovirus type 26 vector expressing a prefusion-stabilized SARS-CoV-2 spike protein from the original Wuhan strain. Here the sequenced sample was peripheral blood, taken in a trial of Ad26.COV2.S vaccine versus placebo. This TCR came from a person aged 18-65 years who received the Ad26.COV2.S COVID-19 vaccine or a placebo. The chain is made from TRBV3-1 (or the pseudogene TRBV3-2) and TRBJ2-1; possibly the D gene is TRBD2, per 5 matching bases. The DNA reads as follows: TGTGCCAGCAGCCAGGATGGACTGGGTATCAACAATGAGCAGTTCTTC. Its product reads: CASSQDGLGINNEQFF.